A single sample is the source of the 9 T cell receptor beta chains below, sequenced in a study of blood T cell repertoires in COVID-19. Profiling relied on immunoSEQ multiplex PCR, and the TCRdb table lists in-frame clones only, not all of them. The data hold about 330,000 clones, with 75% to 90% observed a single time. The sequenced sample consisted of PBMCs or T cells enriched from blood (not recorded which). Receptors originate from a young man who had recovered from COVID-19.

The chain uses TRBV7-9 and TRBJ2-5; the D gene is possibly TRBD1 (6 bases). This CDR3 region has 16 residues. Trimming removed 2 bases from V and 3 bases from J, with 16 bases in between. Germline loops: CDR1 SEHNR, CDR2 FQNEAQ (reference sequence). In DNA form, the CDR3 reads TGTGCCAGCAGCTTATCGGACAGCGATAGAAAAGAGACCCAGTACTTC. It translates to CASSLSDSDRKETQYF.

V and J are TRBV27 and TRBJ1-5, with D unclear. The V gene lost 5 bases and the J gene lost 4 bases, with 9 bases spanning the gap. This CDR3 comprises 13 residues. Germline V CDR1 and CDR2: MNHEY, SMNVEV (reference sequence). The CDR3 protein is CASSNGRNQPQHF. The CDR3 DNA reads as TGTGCCAGCAGTAACGGGAGAAATCAGCCCCAGCATTTT.

This clone was seen more than once but under ten times. This chain connects TRBV7-2 to TRBJ1-3; no firm D call. The V gene lost 1 base and the J gene lost 4 bases, with 11 bases spanning the gap. Germline V CDR1 and CDR2: SGHTA, FQGNSA. This CDR3 is built from 15 residues. CDR3 nucleotide sequence: TGTGCCAGCAGCTTAGGAGGGTTGTCAGGAAACACCATATATTTT. Its translation: CASSLGGLSGNTIYF.

The CDR3 DNA reads as TGTGCCAGCAGTGAAGGGACAGACCCCTCCTACGAGCAGTACTTC. Encoded protein: CASSEGTDPSYEQYF. V usage is TRBV6-4 and J usage is TRBJ2-7, with 7 bases matching TRBD1. Germline V CDR1 and CDR2: MRHNA, SNTAGT. The CDR3 runs 15 residues. Unmatched junction bases numbered 5, after V lost 3 bases and J lost 0 bases.

The chain is built from TRBV12-3 or TRBV12-4 and TRBJ2-2; D gene ambiguous. The CDR3 is 11 residues long. V was shortened by 5 bases and J by 8 bases, with 6 bases between the two germline ends. CDR3 sequence (DNA): TGTGCCAGCAGTGTCTCGGGGGAGCTGTTTTTT. Translation gives CASSVSGELFF.

This chain joins TRBV10-3 and TRBJ2-7; D is unclear. Germline values: CDR1 ENHRY, CDR2 SYGVKD. V lost 3 bases to trimming and J lost 1 base, with 16 bases between them. The CDR3 consists of 16 residues. CDR3 region: CAISDSGDLDSYEQYF. The CDR3 coding sequence is TGTGCCATCAGTGACTCCGGAGATCTTGATTCCTACGAGCAGTACTTC.

There are a few counts of this clone. The chain joins TRBV7-9 to TRBJ2-7; D might be TRBD1 (6 bases). The CDR3 spans 15 residues. V was clipped by 3 bases and J by 5 bases, with 17 bases between them. CDR1 is SEHNR, CDR2 FQNEAQ, per germline (reference sequence). CDR3 loop: CASSFLEQGVNEQYF. CDR3 DNA: TGTGCCAGCAGCTTTTTGGAACAGGGTGTCAACGAGCAGTACTTC. Variable domain in full (rest from reference TRBV7-9 and TRBJ2-7): DTGVSQNPRHKITKRGQNVTFRCDPISEHNRLYWYRQTLGQGPEFLTYFQNEAQLEKSRLLSDRFSAERPKGSFSTLEIQRTEQGDSAMYLCASSFLEQGVNEQYFGPGTRLTVT.

This chain joins TRBV7-2 and TRBJ2-2, with 10 bases aligning to TRBD2. The junction had 12 bases not matched to a gene; V was cut back by 4 bases and J by 7 bases. The CDR3 covers 17 residues. CDR1 is SGHTA and CDR2 is FQGNSA in the germline V gene. DNA for the CDR3: TGTGCCAGCAGCTCGGGACTAGCGAGGGTGGTAGGCGGGGAGCTGTTTTTT. It is translated as CASSSGLARVVGGELFF.

J is TRBJ2-3 and V is TRBV10-3, with TRBD1 identical over 9 bases. The germline gives CDR1 ENHRY, CDR2 SYGVKD. The CDR3 is 14 amino acids. V gave up 6 bases and J gave up 2 bases; unmatched junction bases: 3. CDR3 nucleotide sequence: TGTGCCATCAGGGACAGGGGCTTCACAGATACGCAGTATTTT. Translated: CAIRDRGFTDTQYF.